The source of this T cell receptor beta chain is a study of CD8 T cells in ankylosing spondylitis. Worth noting for this clonotype: No antigen is known for it.

Overall study results and limits: Relatively scarce in peripheral blood, disease-linked clones were CD8+. Some of these motif variants have turned up before, in reports on reactive arthritis synovial fluid and blood. Clones tied to disease were said to be significantly enriched in matched ankylosing spondylitis synovial fluid. What seemed typical of ankylosing spondylitis blood was a TCR beta motif built from eight highly homologous variants.

CDR3 length: 22 amino acids. J was trimmed by 7 bases and V by 6 bases; bases with no gene match: 23. Germline values: CDR1 MGHDK, CDR2 SYGVNS. Library preparation for TCR beta used quantitative 5'-RACE with molecular barcodes. TCRdb itself ran the 5' RACE reads through MiXCR, one entry per CDR3 protein. Among about 700,000 distinct CDR3 sequences, roughly 19% were seen once, and the ten largest hold 15% to 20%. Sequencing was performed on blood, either unsorted or a sorted T cell fraction (not recorded which). The source of this sequence is a male donor with ankylosing spondylitis. The V and J genes are TRBV25-1 and TRBJ2-6; 14 bases match TRBD2. The chain's CDR3 is CASSYLPGLAGEGGDGANVLTF. CDR3 DNA: TGTGCCAGCAGCTATCTCCCGGGACTAGCGGGAGAAGGGGGTGACGGAGCCAACGTCCTGACTTTC.